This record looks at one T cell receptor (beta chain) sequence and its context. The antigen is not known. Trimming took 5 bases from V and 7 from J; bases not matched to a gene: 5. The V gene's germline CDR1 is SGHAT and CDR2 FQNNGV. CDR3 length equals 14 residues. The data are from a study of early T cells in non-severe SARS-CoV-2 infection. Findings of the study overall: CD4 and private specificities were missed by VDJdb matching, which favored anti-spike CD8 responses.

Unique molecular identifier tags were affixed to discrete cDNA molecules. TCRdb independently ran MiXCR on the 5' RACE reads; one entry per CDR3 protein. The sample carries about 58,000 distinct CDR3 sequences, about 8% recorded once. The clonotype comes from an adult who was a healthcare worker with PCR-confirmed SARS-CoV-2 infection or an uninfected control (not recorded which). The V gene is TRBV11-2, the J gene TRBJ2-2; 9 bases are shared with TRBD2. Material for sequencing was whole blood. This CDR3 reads CASSRTSEGGELFF. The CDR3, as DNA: TGTGCCAGCAGCAGGACTAGCGAAGGCGGGGAGCTGTTTTTT. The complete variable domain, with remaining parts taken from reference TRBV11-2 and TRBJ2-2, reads EAGVAQSPRYKIIEKRQSVAFWCNPISGHATLYWYQQILGQGPKLLIQFQNNGVVDDSQLPKDRFSAERLKGVDSTLKIQPAKLEDSAVYLCASSRTSEGGELFFGEGSRLTVL.